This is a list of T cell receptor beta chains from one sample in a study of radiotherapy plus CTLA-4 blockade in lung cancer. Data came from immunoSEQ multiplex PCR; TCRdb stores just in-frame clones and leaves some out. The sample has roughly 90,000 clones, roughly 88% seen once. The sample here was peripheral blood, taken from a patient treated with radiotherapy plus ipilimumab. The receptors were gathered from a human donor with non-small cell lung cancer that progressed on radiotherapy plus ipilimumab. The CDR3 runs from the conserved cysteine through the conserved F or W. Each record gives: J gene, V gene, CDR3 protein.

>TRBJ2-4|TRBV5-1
CASSLARTGSCLVAKNIQYF
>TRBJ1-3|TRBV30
CAWRTTGAGNTIYF
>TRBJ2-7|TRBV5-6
CASSFSGRNYEQYF
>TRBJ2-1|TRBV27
CASSLGGEIEQFF
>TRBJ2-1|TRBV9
CASSVARLAGGDEQFF
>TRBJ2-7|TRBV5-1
CASRREASGYEQYF
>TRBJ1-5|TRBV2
CASSDSTGKGGQPQHF
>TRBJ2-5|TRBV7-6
CASTKQQGLETQYF
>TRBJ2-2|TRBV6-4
CASSPDSASPGELFF
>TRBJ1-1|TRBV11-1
CASSRQTTNTEAFF
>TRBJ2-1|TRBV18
CASSPETSGYNVQFF
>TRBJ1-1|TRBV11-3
CASSFGGANTEAFF
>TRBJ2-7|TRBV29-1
CSASLAGGSSYEQYF
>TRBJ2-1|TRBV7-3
CASSLILGNEQFF
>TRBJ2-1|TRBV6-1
CASREVTGSEQFF
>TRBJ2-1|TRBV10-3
CAIRTSGVYNEQFF
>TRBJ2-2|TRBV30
CAWSVQRLADTGELFF
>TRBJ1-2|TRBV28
CASSQGYGYTF
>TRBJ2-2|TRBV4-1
CASSQDLGGRATGELFF
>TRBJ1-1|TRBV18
CASSPFSGVGSEAFF
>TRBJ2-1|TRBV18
CASSPPRDGPVHAEQFF
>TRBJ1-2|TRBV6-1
CASLGGTAYGYGYTF
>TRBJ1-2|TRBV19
CASSPIFVRSNYGYTF
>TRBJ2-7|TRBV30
CAWRGLTSYEQYF
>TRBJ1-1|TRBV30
CAWSPGTGNEAFF
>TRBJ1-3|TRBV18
CASSPLDLTSGNTIYF
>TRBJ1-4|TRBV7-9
CASSFDRGGEKLFF
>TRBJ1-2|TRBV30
CAWSHQGDNYGYTF
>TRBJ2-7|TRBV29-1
CSVPDRRGGYEQYF
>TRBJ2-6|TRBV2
CATLPGQGISAESGANVLTF
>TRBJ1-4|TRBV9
CASSVGQSNEKLFF
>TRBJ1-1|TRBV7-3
CASSRTGDTEAFF
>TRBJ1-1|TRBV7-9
CASSLDTSREAFF
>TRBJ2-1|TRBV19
CASSPTSGTRNEQFF
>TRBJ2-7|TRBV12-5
CASGLFPVGGWYEQYF
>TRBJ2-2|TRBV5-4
CASSPDQRLHNTGELFF
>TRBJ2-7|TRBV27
CASSSFGGFYEQYF
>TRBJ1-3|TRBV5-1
CASSPGQTFSGNTIYF
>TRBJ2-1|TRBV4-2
CASSQVPSGTTVEQFF
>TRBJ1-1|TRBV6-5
CAIRGAITGEAFF
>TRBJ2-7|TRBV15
CATSYEGGAEQYF
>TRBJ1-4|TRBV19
CASSIRTDNEKLFF
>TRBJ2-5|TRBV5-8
CASSRGVIQETQYF